The source of this T cell receptor beta chain is a study of cytomegalovirus exposure and HLA in healthy donors. The study's findings and limits: Highly shared sequence variants in one cluster were likely a sequencing artifact.

PCR employed 60 Vbeta and 13 Jbeta primers. Libraries were prepared by immunoSEQ multiplex PCR; TCRdb keeps only in-frame clonotypes and omits some of them. The table shows about 140,000 clones, with more than 75% occurring only once. To note about this clone: The antigen is undetermined.

V lost 1 base and J 9 bases, leaving 13 bases between the germline ends. In germline, CDR1 is MGHRA, CDR2 YSYEKL. The CDR3 extends over 13 amino acids. The rearrangement uses TRBV4-1 and TRBJ2-7; unclear D gene. The sequencing sample was made of PBMCs. This TCR came from a female donor in good health and CMV-seronegative. CDR3: CASSQAMGTRQYF. The DNA for the CDR3 is TGCGCCAGCAGCCAAGCTATGGGCACGAGGCAGTACTTC.